These 22 T cell receptor beta chains were sequenced from one sample in a study of OX40 agonist ivuxolimab in advanced cancers. Clones were read by immunoSEQ multiplex PCR, and TCRdb kept only the in-frame ones, dropping some. The sample consists of some 120,000 clones, 92% of them appearing once. The sequenced sample was CD4+ or CD8+ T cells sorted from blood, obtained in a trial of the OX40 agonist ivuxolimab. The receptors were gathered from an adult with an advanced solid tumor such as melanoma, head and neck, liver or kidney cancer.

In DNA, the CDR3 is TGTGCCAGCAGCTTACCGGGGCTCGGAAACACCATATATTTT. Translation: CASSLPGLGNTIYF. The V and J genes are TRBV5-4 and TRBJ1-3, with D maybe TRBD1 (5 bases). Germline loops: CDR1 SGHNT, CDR2 YYREEE (reference sequence). V was cut by 2 bases and J by 4 bases, with 10 bases left in between. The CDR3 consists of 14 residues.

CDR3 sequence (DNA): TGTGCCAGCAGGGGGCAGGGGCGCGCTGAAGCTTTCTTT. Translated: CASRGQGRAEAFF. V and J are TRBV25-1 and TRBJ1-1; D perhaps matches TRBD1 (6 bases). The germline V gene encodes CDR1 MGHDK and CDR2 SYGVNS. This CDR3 is built from 13 residues. Trimming left V 6 bases short and J 6 bases short, with 14 bases between.

This chain uses TRBV5-6 with TRBJ2-7; the match to TRBD2 covers 8 bases. This CDR3 is built from 16 residues. Germline values: CDR1 SGHDT, CDR2 YYEEEE. V lost 4 bases, J lost 3 bases, and 12 bases stayed unmatched. Here the CDR3 reads CASSTALAEKYYEQYF. In nucleotides, the CDR3 is TGTGCCAGCAGCACGGCACTAGCGGAGAAGTACTACGAGCAGTACTTC.

The rearrangement links TRBV27 to TRBJ2-3; 14 bases fit TRBD2. This CDR3 is built from 17 residues. Trimming took 5 bases from V and 1 from J; bases not matched to a gene: 5. Germline V lookup: CDR1 MNHEY, CDR2 SMNVEV (reference sequence). CDR3 region: CASSVGLAGGGTDTQYF. As DNA, the CDR3 is TGTGCCAGCAGTGTTGGACTAGCGGGAGGTGGCACAGATACGCAGTATTTT.

This chain connects TRBV6-5 to TRBJ1-5, with 7 bases lining up with TRBD1. The CDR3 is 14 amino acids. Germline values: CDR1 MNHEY, CDR2 SVGAGI. V trimming: 5 bases; J trimming: 2 bases; junction bases outside the gene matches: 3. CDR3 in DNA: TGTGCCAGCAGTGACAGGGTCGGCAATCAGCCCCAGCATTTT. As protein: CASSDRVGNQPQHF.

The chain is built from TRBV7-6 and TRBJ2-2; tentative D call: TRBD1 (6 bases). The CDR3 totals 16 residues. Germline CDR1 and CDR2: SGHVS and FNYEAQ. V lost 2 bases, J lost 0 bases, and 10 bases lay in between. Here the CDR3 DNA reads TGTGCCAGCAGCTTAATTGGGACATCGAACACCGGGGAGCTGTTTTTT. Its translation: CASSLIGTSNTGELFF.

This rearrangement joins TRBV2 to TRBJ1-2; D unclear. Germline V lookup: CDR1 SNHLY, CDR2 FYNNEI. V lost 6 bases and J lost 8, with 13 bases in between. CDR3 size: 12 residues. The CDR3 coding sequence is TGTGCCAGCAGCCCGGAGAAGAGGGGCTACACCTTC. Translated: CASSPEKRGYTF.

The chain links TRBV7-9 to TRBJ2-7, with TRBD1 matching over 7 bases. The CDR3 totals 15 residues. CDR1 and CDR2 (germline): SEHNR, FQNEAQ (reference sequence). The J segment lost 12 bases and the V segment lost 5 bases, leaving 19 bases of the junction unmatched. The CDR3 sequence: CASSPTPGTADLRYF. CDR3 nucleotides: TGTGCCAGCAGCCCTACCCCCGGGACAGCGGACTTGCGGTACTTC.

The CDR3 region has the DNA TGTGCCAGCAGTTACGGGGATGCTATGGGGACCCAGTACTTC. Amino acid sequence: CASSYGDAMGTQYF. The chain recombines TRBV6-5 with TRBJ2-5; D call uncertain. Germline V gene data show CDR1 as MNHEY and CDR2 as SVGAGI. The CDR3 totals 14 residues. Trimming took 2 bases from V and 7 from J, leaving 14 bases between them.

The chain has TRBV7-3 and TRBJ2-1, with D unresolved. V shed 5 bases and J shed 7 bases, with 18 bases lying between them. The CDR3 contains 15 residues. CDR1 is SGHTA, CDR2 FQGTGA, per germline. The CDR3 spells CASSPSERGWNEQFF. CDR3 nucleotide sequence: TGTGCCAGCAGCCCCAGTGAGCGAGGTTGGAATGAGCAGTTCTTC. Drawing the rest from reference TRBV7-3 and TRBJ2-1, the complete variable domain is GAGVSQTPSNKVTEKGKYVELRCDPISGHTALYWYRQSLGQGPEFLIYFQGTGAADDSGLPNDRFFAVRPEGSVSTLKIQRTERGDSAVYLCASSPSERGWNEQFFGPGTRLTVL.

This clone was detected once. The chain links TRBV6-6 to TRBJ2-2; 7 nucleotides agree with TRBD2. V trimming: 6 bases; J trimming: 3 bases; junction bases outside the gene matches: 4. CDR3 length equals 14 residues. CDR1 and CDR2 from the germline V gene are MNHNY and SVGAGI (reference sequence). Here the CDR3 reads CASREREDTGELFF. In nucleotides, the CDR3 is TGTGCCAGCAGAGAGCGGGAAGACACCGGGGAGCTGTTTTTT.

The CDR3 DNA follows: TGTGCCAGCAGCTCGGGCCTGAGCAATCAGCCCCAGCATTTT. Its translation: CASSSGLSNQPQHF. This chain joins TRBV5-4 and TRBJ1-5, with D hard to call. Trimming shortened V by 3 bases and J by 1 base, and 8 bases separated the two germline ends. Germline CDR1 SGHNT, CDR2 YYREEE (reference sequence). This CDR3 region has 14 residues.

V is TRBV28 and J is TRBJ1-4; 10 bases agree with TRBD1. V dropped 6 bases and J dropped 6; count of bases not matched to a gene: 7. This CDR3 has 15 amino acids. The germline V gene has CDR1 MDHEN and CDR2 SYDVKM. The CDR3 nucleotides read TGTGCCAGCAGCCTCACCGGGACAGGGGATGAAAAACTGTTTTTT. This encodes CASSLTGTGDEKLFF.

This rearrangement joins TRBV6-5 to TRBJ1-1; 7 bases fit TRBD1. This CDR3 is built from 14 residues. Germline lookup yields CDR1 MNHEY and CDR2 SVGAGI. Trimming took 0 bases from V and 4 from J; bases not matched to a gene: 2. This CDR3 reads CASSYSPGGTEAFF. For the CDR3, the DNA is TGTGCCAGCAGTTACTCTCCAGGGGGCACTGAAGCTTTCTTT.

The chain carries TRBV28 and TRBJ1-3; perhaps TRBD1 as D (6 bases). V was cut by 8 bases and J by 4 bases, with 15 bases left in between. The CDR3 runs to 14 residues. CDR1 is MDHEN and CDR2 is SYDVKM in the germline V gene. The CDR3 loop is CASHTGTGGNTIYF. In DNA form, the CDR3 reads TGTGCCAGCCACACAGGGACCGGAGGAAACACCATATATTTT.

This clone has just one count. The V gene is TRBV27, the J gene TRBJ1-2; possibly TRBD1 for D (5 bases). V was pared by 3 bases and J by 0 bases, with 17 bases between. The germline V gene has CDR1 MNHEY and CDR2 SMNVEV (reference sequence). The length of the CDR3 is 17 residues. This chain's CDR3 is CASSFGQGRPANYGYTF. CDR3 in DNA: TGTGCCAGCAGTTTCGGGCAGGGACGCCCTGCTAACTATGGCTACACCTTC.

The J gene is TRBJ1-2, the V gene TRBV28; D not resolved. Trimming shortened V by 6 bases and J by 7 bases, and 18 bases separated the two germline ends. In germline, CDR1 is MDHEN, CDR2 SYDVKM. The CDR3 totals 14 residues. CDR3 bases: TGTGCCAGCAGCTCGGCAGCGGAGCGGGGTGGCTACACCTTC. As protein: CASSSAAERGGYTF.

The chain joins TRBV9 to TRBJ1-6; a weak D match, TRBD1 (5 bases). CDR1 and CDR2 from the germline V gene are SGDLS and YYNGEE. CDR3 length: 17 residues. The V end was cut by 0 bases, the J end by 8 bases, with 18 bases between. This CDR3 reads CASSVDPRGTKYSPLHF. DNA of the CDR3: TGTGCCAGCAGCGTAGACCCACGCGGGACTAAATATTCACCCCTCCACTTT.

The chain links TRBV20-1 to TRBJ2-5; D possibly corresponds to TRBD2 (5 bases). V was cut by 7 bases and J by 5 bases, with 11 bases left in between. From germline, CDR1 is DFQATT and CDR2 SNEGSKA (reference sequence). The CDR3 contains 11 residues. In DNA form, the CDR3 reads TGCAGTGGGCTACGAGGGGAGACCCAGTACTTC. This sequence encodes CSGLRGETQYF.

The gene calls are TRBV19 and TRBJ2-7, with D unclear. With 5 bases removed from V and 2 bases from J, the gap between germline ends came to 16 bases. The germline V gene encodes CDR1 LNHDA and CDR2 SQIVND (reference sequence). The CDR3 totals 15 residues. The CDR3 sequence is CASSASWQAAYEQYF. CDR3 DNA: TGTGCCAGTAGTGCCTCGTGGCAGGCCGCCTACGAGCAGTACTTC.

This clone came up once. The genes are TRBV6-1 and TRBJ1-5, with 7 bases identical to TRBD1. The CDR3 has 15 residues. With V trimmed by 6 bases and J by 7 bases, 12 bases remained unmatched. CDR1 is MNHNS and CDR2 is SASEGT in the germline V gene. The CDR3 coding sequence is TGTGCCAGCAGAAGGACAGGCTACGGGGGCCAGCCCCAGCATTTT. Protein product: CASRRTGYGGQPQHF.

The sample holds one count of this clone. V is TRBV2 and J is TRBJ2-1; 10 nucleotides match TRBD2. CDR1 is SNHLY and CDR2 is FYNNEI in the germline V gene. The CDR3 spans 15 residues. Trimming at V came to 10 bases and at J to 0 bases, leaving 6 bases not matched to a gene. The CDR3 region is CAISSGGGSYNEQFF. The CDR3 region has the DNA TGTGCCATCTCGAGCGGGGGGGGCTCCTACAATGAGCAGTTCTTC. The variable domain in full, completed from reference TRBV2 and TRBJ2-1, reads EPEVTQTPSHQVTQMGQEVILRCVPISNHLYFYWYRQILGQKVEFLVSFYNNEISEKSEIFDDQFSVERPDGSNFTLKIRSTKLEDSAMYFCAISSGGGSYNEQFFGPGTRLTVL.